A single sample is the source of the 28 T cell receptor beta chains below, sequenced in a study of glioma-infiltrating T cells after dendritic cell vaccination. Using immunoSEQ multiplex PCR, the repertoire was profiled, and TCRdb retains in-frame clones only, with some absent. Among fewer than 50,000 clones listed, 85% were seen once. The sample consisted of blood, taken before dendritic cell vaccination. These receptors all come from a human donor with glioblastoma.

The chain carries TRBV5-1 and TRBJ1-1; TRBD1 aligns across 7 bases. The J segment lost 2 bases and the V segment lost 1 base, leaving 2 bases of the junction unmatched. The CDR3 extends over 14 amino acids. Germline V gives CDR1 SGHRS, CDR2 YFSETQ. The CDR3 DNA sequence: TGCGCCAGCAGCTTGAGACAGGGTAACACTGAAGCTTTCTTT. As protein: CASSLRQGNTEAFF.

The rearrangement joins TRBV4-2 to TRBJ2-7; 7 nucleotides agree with TRBD1. Unmatched junction bases numbered 7, after V lost 0 bases and J lost 5 bases. Germline V lookup: CDR1 LGHNA, CDR2 YNFKEQ. The CDR3 contains 15 residues. The chain's CDR3 is CASSQEGGLGHEQYF. In nucleotides, the CDR3 is TGTGCCAGCAGCCAAGAAGGGGGCCTAGGCCACGAGCAGTACTTC.

CDR3 sequence (DNA): TGTGCCAGCAGCCAACTTCAAAGGAGCTCTGGAAACACCATATATTTT. Translated, it gives CASSQLQRSSGNTIYF. V is TRBV11-1 and J is TRBJ1-3; D gene unclear. The V end was cut by 5 bases, the J end by 0 bases, with 14 bases between. CDR1 and CDR2 from the germline V gene are SGHAT and FQDESV (reference sequence). This CDR3 comprises 16 residues.

The chain combines TRBV5-6 with TRBJ1-4; possibly TRBD1 for D (5 bases). Trimming took 8 bases from V and 0 from J, leaving 14 bases between them. CDR3 length: 15 residues. CDR1 SGHDT and CDR2 YYEEEE come from the germline V gene. This CDR3 reads CASSGAVSTNEKLFF. CDR3 DNA: TGTGCCAGTTCTGGGGCAGTTTCAACTAATGAAAAACTGTTTTTT.

The rearrangement uses TRBV5-1 and TRBJ2-3; 11 positions agree with TRBD2. Germline V lookup: CDR1 SGHRS, CDR2 YFSETQ. This CDR3 comprises 17 residues. V lost 4 bases to trimming and J lost 3 bases; unmatched junction nucleotides: 10. CDR3 region: CASSLRGSGGATDTQYF. CDR3 DNA: TGCGCCAGCAGCCTCCGGGGTAGCGGGGGGGCGACAGATACGCAGTATTTT.

This chain links TRBV29-1 with TRBJ2-7; D is possibly TRBD2 (5 bases). The germline CDR1 and CDR2 sequences are SQVTM and ANQGSEA. The V end was cut by 3 bases, the J end by 0 bases, with 9 bases between. The CDR3 spans 13 residues. As DNA, the CDR3 is TGCAGCGTTGATATGGGGAGCTCCTACGAGCAGTACTTC. This translates into CSVDMGSSYEQYF.

The gene calls are TRBV9 and TRBJ1-2; TRBD1 might be the D (6 bases). V was clipped by 3 bases and J by 4 bases, with 22 bases between them. Per the germline V gene, CDR1 is SGDLS and CDR2 is YYNGEE. The CDR3 runs to 17 residues. DNA of the CDR3: TGTGCCAGCAGCGCCCCTACAGGGACCTCTCCCTCCTATGGCTACACCTTC. Translated: CASSAPTGTSPSYGYTF.

The genes are TRBV28 and TRBJ1-5, with D perhaps matching TRBD1 (6 bases). CDR1 and CDR2 (germline): MDHEN, SYDVKM. The CDR3 loop spans 14 amino acids. Trimming shortened V by 6 bases and J by 3 bases, and 12 bases separated the two germline ends. CDR3 region: CASSGGGDNQPQHF. The CDR3 DNA sequence: TGTGCCAGCAGCGGAGGGGGGGACAATCAGCCCCAGCATTTT.

J is TRBJ1-2 and V is TRBV7-9; 8 bases agree with TRBD1. CDR3 size: 15 residues. The V segment lost 1 base and the J segment 3 bases; nucleotides outside the gene matches: 4. Germline V CDR1 and CDR2: SEHNR, FQNEAQ (reference sequence). The CDR3 sequence: CASSLGQGAYYGYTF. CDR3 DNA sequence: TGTGCCAGCAGCTTAGGGCAGGGGGCTTACTATGGCTACACCTTC.

The rearrangement links TRBV7-3 to TRBJ2-5, with 8 positions matching TRBD1. Germline loops: CDR1 SGHTA, CDR2 FQGTGA. V gave up 5 bases and J gave up 5 bases; unmatched junction bases: 10. The CDR3 spans 15 residues. This CDR3 reads CASSQMAGGRETQYF. DNA for the CDR3: TGTGCCAGCAGCCAAATGGCAGGGGGCCGGGAGACCCAGTACTTC. The variable domain in full, with the rest retrieved from reference TRBV7-3 and TRBJ2-5, is GAGVSQTPSNKVTEKGKYVELRCDPISGHTALYWYRQSLGQGPEFLIYFQGTGAADDSGLPNDRFFAVRPEGSVSTLKIQRTERGDSAVYLCASSQMAGGRETQYFGPGTRLLVL.

The chain links TRBV29-1 to TRBJ2-2; D possibly corresponds to TRBD1 (6 bases). The CDR3 consists of 15 residues. Trimming pared 3 bases from V and 2 bases from J, leaving 13 bases between. In germline, CDR1 is SQVTM, CDR2 ANQGSEA. The CDR3 nucleotides read TGCAGCGTTGAGAGGGACACCTCTAACACCGGGGAGCTGTTTTTT. This codes for CSVERDTSNTGELFF.

The chain couples TRBV10-3 to TRBJ2-7; possible D gene TRBD1, 6 bases. This CDR3 is built from 14 residues. The V and J ends lost 0 bases and 6 bases respectively, with 12 bases between them. From germline, CDR1 is ENHRY and CDR2 SYGVKD. This CDR3 reads CAISESGRGGEQYF. DNA for the CDR3: TGTGCCATCAGTGAGTCGGGCAGGGGCGGCGAGCAGTACTTC.

This chain uses TRBV6-1 with TRBJ2-7; 8 nucleotides align to TRBD2. The germline CDR1 and CDR2 sequences are MNHNS and SASEGT. The CDR3 contains 12 residues. V was clipped by 5 bases and J by 13 bases; unmatched bases: 10. CDR3 protein: CASSPPRGGQYF. CDR3 bases: TGTGCCAGCAGTCCACCCCGGGGGGGGCAATACTTC.

The rearrangement uses TRBV9 and TRBJ2-1; D is unresolved. The CDR3 totals 12 residues. Germline V gene lookup returns CDR1 SGDLS and CDR2 YYNGEE. Trimming took 0 bases from V and 9 from J, leaving 7 bases between them. CDR3 coding DNA: TGTGCCAGCAGCGTAGGGGCCTCTGAGCAGTTCTTC. Residues: CASSVGASEQFF.

The gene calls are TRBV2 and TRBJ2-1, with D maybe TRBD2 (6 bases). Looked up from germline, CDR1 is SNHLY and CDR2 is FYNNEI. The CDR3 has 16 residues. The ends were cut back, 0 bases at V and 8 bases at J, with 17 bases in the middle. CDR3 region: CASSEAQLAPTYEQFF. The CDR3 DNA reads as TGTGCCAGCAGTGAAGCGCAACTAGCACCTACGTATGAGCAGTTCTTC.

J is TRBJ1-6 and V is TRBV25-1; D is uncertain. CDR1 and CDR2 from the germline V gene are MGHDK and SYGVNS. Deletions cut 9 bases from V and 10 bases from J, with 13 bases between. CDR3 length: 12 residues. The CDR3 is CASTNWQSPLHF. The CDR3 DNA follows: TGTGCCAGTACTAATTGGCAATCACCCCTCCACTTT. Full variable domain (outside the CDR3, taken from reference TRBV25-1 and TRBJ1-6): EADIYQTPRYLVIGTGKKITLECSQTMGHDKMYWYQQDPGMELHLIHYSYGVNSTEKGDLSSESTVSRIRTEHFPLTLESARPSHTSQYLCASTNWQSPLHFGNGTRLTVT.

The genes are TRBV6-5 and TRBJ2-2; D perhaps matches TRBD2 (6 bases). Per the germline V gene, CDR1 is MNHEY and CDR2 is SVGAGI. V was shortened by 5 bases and J by 1 base, with 8 bases between the two germline ends. This CDR3 region has 14 residues. Written as DNA, the CDR3 is TGTGCCAGCAGTCTTAGCGGGAACACCGGGGAGCTGTTTTTT. This encodes CASSLSGNTGELFF.

The V gene is TRBV4-3, the J gene TRBJ2-2, with D tentatively TRBD1 (5 bases). Looked up from germline, CDR1 is LGHNA and CDR2 is YSLEER. Trimming took off 0 bases at V and 2 bases at J, with 13 bases between the two ends. This CDR3 is 17 amino acids long. The CDR3 spells CASSQEAAGLNTGELFF. The CDR3 nucleotides are TGCGCCAGCAGCCAAGAGGCTGCAGGGTTAAACACCGGGGAGCTGTTTTTT.

This clone occurred once. The V gene is TRBV10-2, the J gene TRBJ2-7; no firm D call. Trimming left V 2 bases short and J 1 base short, with 9 bases between. Germline V gene sequence: CDR1 WSHSY, CDR2 SAAADI. The CDR3 consists of 14 residues. The CDR3: CASSEVGGSYEQYF. CDR3 nucleotides: TGCGCCAGCAGTGAGGTTGGCGGTTCCTACGAGCAGTACTTC.

V is TRBV2 and J is TRBJ2-7, with 7 bases that match TRBD1. Trimming at V came to 4 bases and at J to 5 bases, leaving 5 bases not matched to a gene. The CDR3 is made up of 13 amino acids. The germline V gene has CDR1 SNHLY and CDR2 FYNNEI. CDR3: CASSGQGVNEQYF. The CDR3 DNA sequence: TGTGCCAGCAGTGGACAGGGTGTGAACGAGCAGTACTTC.

The rearrangement links TRBV2 to TRBJ2-2; TRBD1 matches 12 bases. In germline, CDR1 is SNHLY, CDR2 FYNNEI. This CDR3 is 15 amino acids long. The ends lost 9 bases at V and 4 bases at J; junction bases unmatched: 6. In DNA form, the CDR3 reads TGTGCCAGGGGGGGACAGGGGGCGCGCACCGGGGAGCTGTTTTTT. Translating gives CARGGQGARTGELFF. The full variable domain, with the rest looked up from reference TRBV2 and TRBJ2-2, is EPEVTQTPSHQVTQMGQEVILRCVPISNHLYFYWYRQILGQKVEFLVSFYNNEISEKSEIFDDQFSVERPDGSNFTLKIRSTKLEDSAMYFCARGGQGARTGELFFGEGSRLTVL.

This chain connects TRBV7-9 to TRBJ2-7, with 8 bases aligning to TRBD1. This CDR3 is 14 amino acids long. V shed 7 bases, J shed 1 base, and the junction held 6 bases outside the gene matches. The germline V gene encodes CDR1 SEHNR and CDR2 FQNEAQ (reference sequence). CDR3 sequence: CASTTDRASYEQYF. The CDR3 region has the DNA TGTGCCAGCACGACGGACAGGGCATCCTACGAGCAGTACTTC.

J is TRBJ2-7 and V is TRBV5-4, with TRBD1 identical over 9 bases. The CDR3 totals 14 residues. From germline, CDR1 is SGHNT and CDR2 YYREEE (reference sequence). V shed 4 bases, J shed 5 bases, and the junction held 7 bases outside the gene matches. CDR3 residues: CASSAPGQGDEQYF. The CDR3 bases are TGTGCCAGCAGCGCCCCGGGACAGGGCGACGAGCAGTACTTC.

This rearrangement joins TRBV19 to TRBJ2-7; 10 positions agree with TRBD1. The length of the CDR3 is 13 residues. CDR1 LNHDA and CDR2 SQIVND come from the germline V gene (reference sequence). Losses at the gene ends were 8 bases for V and 6 bases for J; bases not matched to a gene: 7. In DNA, the CDR3 is TGTGCCAGTCGACGCGGGACAGGGGTCGAGCAGTACTTC. It is translated as CASRRGTGVEQYF.

The chain uses TRBV6-1 and TRBJ2-3, with 9 nucleotides matching TRBD2. CDR3 length equals 15 residues. The junction had 3 bases not matched to a gene; V was cut back by 4 bases and J by 1 base. The germline gives CDR1 MNHNS, CDR2 SASEGT. This CDR3 is CASSGASGGTDTQYF. The CDR3 nucleotides read TGTGCCAGCAGTGGGGCTAGCGGGGGCACAGATACGCAGTATTTT.

This clone is medium-sized. This chain links TRBV5-1 with TRBJ2-1; weak D call: TRBD2 (7 bases). CDR1 and CDR2 from the germline V gene are SGHRS and YFSETQ. With 2 bases removed from V and 7 bases from J, the gap between germline ends came to 16 bases. This CDR3 comprises 15 residues. This CDR3 is CASSFEGGGINEQFF. As DNA, the CDR3 is TGCGCCAGCAGCTTCGAGGGGGGGGGCATTAATGAGCAGTTCTTC.

J is TRBJ2-5 and V is TRBV7-7, with D perhaps matching TRBD2 (6 bases). The CDR3 is 15 residues long. V lost 0 bases and J lost 5, with 13 bases in between. Germline V gives CDR1 SSHAT, CDR2 FNYEAQ (reference sequence). CDR3 DNA: TGTGCCAGCAGCTTAGCGGTCGCTAGCGTTGAGACCCAGTACTTC. This encodes CASSLAVASVETQYF.

This chain uses TRBV11-3 with TRBJ2-7; tentatively, D is TRBD1 (6 bases). Between the trimmed V and J ends, which lost 1 base and 3 bases, there was a span of 13 bases. This CDR3 region has 15 residues. Germline assignment: CDR1 SGHNT and CDR2 YENEEA. The CDR3 DNA sequence: TGTGCCAGCAGCTTAGGGCAGGGGCCCCACTACGAGCAGTACTTC. Protein: CASSLGQGPHYEQYF.